This passage covers 23 T cell receptor beta chains from one sample sequenced in a study of T cells after yellow fever vaccination. TCRdb analysed the 5' RACE reads with MiXCR anew, one entry per CDR3 protein. The sample holds 300,000 to 400,000 distinct CDR3 sequences; about 10% are singletons and the top ten take over 3%. The specimen comprised CD4+ T cells sorted from PBMCs, sampled 45 days after the yellow fever booster vaccination. These TCRs come from a man between 18 and 35 years old who received the YFV17D yellow fever vaccine.

The V and J genes are TRBV6-6 and TRBJ1-1, with TRBD1 identical over 9 bases. CDR1 is MNHNY, CDR2 SVGAGI, per germline (reference sequence). The J segment lost 2 bases and the V segment lost 6 bases, leaving 10 bases of the junction unmatched. The CDR3 runs to 16 residues. CDR3 nucleotides: TGTGCCAGCAGATTCTCCGGGACAGGGTCCAACACTGAAGCTTTCTTT. This sequence encodes CASRFSGTGSNTEAFF.

This clonotype was seen only a few times. The J gene is TRBJ2-1, the V gene TRBV28, with 7 bases that match TRBD2. The germline CDR1 and CDR2 sequences are MDHEN and SYDVKM. The CDR3 length is 15 residues. V lost 6 bases, J lost 5 bases, and 10 bases stayed unmatched. The CDR3 coding sequence is TGTGCCAGCAGCCTTCGGGGGGTTTTGCACAATGAGCAGTTCTTC. Its protein is CASSLRGVLHNEQFF.

The chain combines TRBV6-6 with TRBJ2-3; D perhaps matches TRBD1 (6 bases). The length of the CDR3 is 15 residues. Trimming took off 2 bases at V and 1 base at J, with 10 bases between the two ends. Germline V gene sequence: CDR1 MNHNY, CDR2 SVGAGI (reference sequence). In DNA form, the CDR3 reads TGTGCCAGCAGTTACGGGTACAGGGGCACAGATACGCAGTATTTT. This codes for CASSYGYRGTDTQYF.

The rearrangement uses TRBV19 and TRBJ2-1; 11 bases agree with TRBD2. The junction had 6 bases not matched to a gene; V was cut back by 7 bases and J by 4 bases. CDR3 length: 15 amino acids. Per germline, CDR1 LNHDA and CDR2 SQIVND (reference sequence). CDR3: CASKVASGGYNEQFF. The CDR3 DNA follows: TGTGCCAGTAAAGTCGCTAGCGGGGGGTACAATGAGCAGTTCTTC.

Ten or more counts support this clonotype. The rearrangement joins TRBV7-3 to TRBJ1-6, with a weak D call TRBD1 (6 bases). This CDR3 has 14 residues. Germline V gene sequence: CDR1 SGHTA, CDR2 FQGTGA. Trimming pared 1 base from V and 5 bases from J, leaving 6 bases between. The CDR3 sequence is CASSLRTDNSPLHF. Here the CDR3 DNA reads TGTGCCAGCAGCTTAAGGACAGATAATTCACCCCTCCACTTT.

The table lists this clonotype with a few counts. As DNA, the CDR3 is TGTGCCAGCAGCTCAATCCATCAGGAGACCCAGTACTTC. This codes for CASSSIHQETQYF. This chain joins TRBV7-6 and TRBJ2-5; unclear D gene. From germline, CDR1 is SGHVS and CDR2 FNYEAQ. This CDR3 is 13 amino acids long. Trimming stripped 4 bases from V and 5 bases from J, with 11 bases between.

This clonotype turned up a few times. The gene calls are TRBV18 and TRBJ2-5, with D possibly being TRBD1 (6 bases). Germline V gene data show CDR1 as KGHSH and CDR2 as LQKENI. The CDR3 has 13 amino acids. Deletions cut 3 bases from V and 6 bases from J, with 11 bases between. CDR3 DNA: TGTGCCAGCTCACCCCCCAGGGGACAGACCCAGTACTTC. Amino acid sequence: CASSPPRGQTQYF. The variable domain in full, with the rest retrieved from reference TRBV18 and TRBJ2-5, is NAGVMQNPRHLVRRRGQEARLRCSPMKGHSHVYWYRQLPEEGLKFMVYLQKENIIDESGMPKERFSAEFPKEGPSILRIQQVVRGDSAAYFCASSPPRGQTQYFGPGTRLLVL.

This sequence joins TRBV9 and TRBJ2-2; D is possibly TRBD2 (6 bases). The CDR3 is 15 residues long. Per germline, CDR1 SGDLS and CDR2 YYNGEE. V gave up 6 bases and J gave up 4 bases, with 16 bases separating them. The chain's CDR3 is CASTLRDGGTGELFF. The DNA of the CDR3 is TGTGCCAGCACCCTCCGGGACGGGGGCACCGGGGAGCTGTTTTTT.

In this sample, this clonotype turned up many times. J is TRBJ1-2 and V is TRBV9; 11 bases are shared with TRBD1. Germline assignment: CDR1 SGDLS and CDR2 YYNGEE. The CDR3 runs 17 residues. With V trimmed by 2 bases and J by 3 bases, 9 bases remained unmatched. The CDR3 sequence is CASSVKGQGDRDYGYTF. The CDR3 DNA is TGTGCCAGCAGCGTGAAGGGACAGGGGGATAGGGACTATGGCTACACCTTC. The full variable domain, in which reference TRBV9 and TRBJ1-2 provide the parts outside the CDR3, is DSGVTQTPKHLITATGQRVTLRCSPRSGDLSVYWYQQSLDQGLQFLIQYYNGEERAKGNILERFSAQQFPDLHSELNLSSLELGDSALYFCASSVKGQGDRDYGYTFGSGTRLTVV.

Many counts were recorded for this clonotype. The chain joins TRBV7-2 to TRBJ1-2, with 12 bases lining up with TRBD1. Per germline, CDR1 SGHTA and CDR2 FQGNSA. CDR3 size: 14 residues. J was trimmed by 8 bases and V by 0 bases; bases with no gene match: 1. The CDR3 here is CASSLAGTGGGYTF. The CDR3 nucleotides read TGTGCCAGCAGCTTAGCCGGGACAGGGGGCGGCTACACCTTC.

Only a few counts were recorded for this clonotype. V gene TRBV15 combines with J gene TRBJ1-1; D unresolved. There are 12 residues in the CDR3. Trimming removed 0 bases at V and 10 bases at J, with 9 bases between. The germline gives CDR1 LNHNV, CDR2 YYDKDF (reference sequence). CDR3 sequence (DNA): TGTGCCACCAGCAGAGATGTGACGGCAGCTTTCTTT. Translation gives CATSRDVTAAFF.

This clonotype was counted between two and nine times. V and J are TRBV18 and TRBJ2-3; no clear D. The CDR3 is made up of 14 amino acids. The V end was cut by 6 bases, the J end by 6 bases, with 16 bases between. From germline, CDR1 is KGHSH and CDR2 LQKENI. The CDR3 DNA reads TGTGCCAGCTCGCCGGACGACTGGCGGGATACGCAGTATTTT. This gives the protein CASSPDDWRDTQYF. The whole variable domain, filled in from reference TRBV18 and TRBJ2-3, reads NAGVMQNPRHLVRRRGQEARLRCSPMKGHSHVYWYRQLPEEGLKFMVYLQKENIIDESGMPKERFSAEFPKEGPSILRIQQVVRGDSAAYFCASSPDDWRDTQYFGPGTRLTVL.

This clonotype has a handful of counts. The chain uses TRBV4-2 and TRBJ2-3; the D gene is possibly TRBD2 (6 bases). The CDR3 spans 14 residues. V dropped 2 bases and J dropped 5 bases, with 11 bases sitting between them. Germline CDR1 LGHNA, CDR2 YNFKEQ. Here the CDR3 DNA reads TGTGCCAGCAGCCAAACGGGGGTCGGAGATACGCAGTATTTT. It specifies CASSQTGVGDTQYF.

This clonotype was observed a few times. The chain combines TRBV6-5 with TRBJ2-1; D is unclear. CDR1 is MNHEY and CDR2 is SVGAGI in the germline V gene. V was cut by 4 bases and J by 7 bases, with 17 bases left in between. This CDR3 has 15 amino acids. The chain's CDR3 is CASSSPYLDSNEQFF. The DNA for the CDR3 is TGTGCCAGCAGTTCTCCTTACTTGGATTCGAATGAGCAGTTCTTC.

This clonotype has just a few counts. The chain employs TRBV28 and TRBJ1-5; 7 nucleotides line up with TRBD1. The CDR3 totals 14 residues. Germline values: CDR1 MDHEN, CDR2 SYDVKM. V trimming: 6 bases; J trimming: 5 bases; junction bases outside the gene matches: 7. The CDR3 DNA is TGTGCCAGCAGCTCCGGACAGGATGATCAGCCCCAGCATTTT. This encodes CASSSGQDDQPQHF.

The V and J genes are TRBV5-1 and TRBJ1-2; D uncertain. V lost 0 bases and J 2 bases, leaving 14 bases between the germline ends. The CDR3 sequence is 16 residues long. CDR1 is SGHRS, CDR2 YFSETQ, per germline. CDR3 coding DNA: TGCGCCAGCAGCTTGGACTACCTCCGGGGAAACTATGGCTACACCTTC. This translates into CASSLDYLRGNYGYTF.

The table lists this clonotype with a few counts. J is TRBJ2-3 and V is TRBV11-2; 12 bases agree with TRBD2. J was trimmed by 2 bases and V by 5 bases; bases with no gene match: 8. Per the germline V gene, CDR1 is SGHAT and CDR2 is FQNNGV. The CDR3 has 17 amino acids. CDR3 loop: CASSPWTSGENTDTQYF. The DNA for the CDR3 is TGTGCCAGCAGCCCGTGGACTAGCGGGGAGAACACAGATACGCAGTATTTT.

Many counts were recorded for this clonotype. The chain combines TRBV4-3 with TRBJ1-2; 10 nucleotides line up with TRBD1. V trimming: 4 bases; J trimming: 4 bases; junction bases outside the gene matches: 0. CDR1 and CDR2 from the germline V gene are LGHNA and YSLEER. CDR3 length equals 13 residues. In nucleotides, the CDR3 is TGCGCCAGCAGCCGGACAGGGGGCTATGGCTACACCTTC. Translated: CASSRTGGYGYTF.

V and J are TRBV4-2 and TRBJ1-2; unclear D gene. V lost 4 bases and J lost 4, with 16 bases in between. Germline V gene sequence: CDR1 LGHNA, CDR2 YNFKEQ. This CDR3 comprises 15 residues. CDR3 sequence: CASSLGGQAGYGYTF. The CDR3 DNA sequence: TGTGCCAGCAGCCTAGGAGGCCAGGCTGGCTATGGCTACACCTTC.

This clonotype has just a few counts. This rearrangement joins TRBV2 to TRBJ2-2, with D possibly TRBD1 on 6 matching bases. Germline CDR1 and CDR2: SNHLY and FYNNEI. Trimming cost V 8 bases and J 5 bases, with 15 bases left between them. The CDR3 runs 14 residues. CDR3 amino acids: CASSTSGETGELFF. CDR3 in DNA: TGTGCCAGCTCAACTTCAGGGGAGACCGGGGAGCTGTTTTTT.

This clonotype was found many times. The V gene is TRBV7-2, the J gene TRBJ2-7, with 7 bases that match TRBD1. J gave up 4 bases and V 8 bases, and 8 bases lay outside the gene matches. This CDR3 region has 13 residues. Germline lookup yields CDR1 SGHTA and CDR2 FQGNSA. DNA of the CDR3: TGTGCCAGCTCCCAGGGGGTTAGATACGAGCAGTACGTC. Protein sequence: CASSQGVRYEQYV.

Points on this clonotype: The DNA is omitted, as the CDR3 cannot be located on it reliably, and the CDR3 follows TCRdb's listing. The chain uses TRBV23-1 and TRBJ2-2; TRBD1, as called in the table, went unchecked against the DNA. TRBV23-1 is an ORF, with its function uncertain. The CDR3 numbers 14 amino acids, ends counted. The chain's CDR3 is CASSRRGTPGSCFF.

This clonotype appeared a few times. The gene calls are TRBV6-5 and TRBJ1-2, with 7 bases matching TRBD1. Germline lookup yields CDR1 MNHEY and CDR2 SVGAGI. This CDR3 region has 13 residues. After removal of 8 bases from V and 4 bases from J, the junction contained 7 bases not matched to a gene. In nucleotides, the CDR3 is TGTGCCAGCGGGAACAGGGGTCCCTATGGCTACACCTTC. This sequence encodes CASGNRGPYGYTF.